The 5 T cell receptor beta chains reported below all come from one sample, sequenced in a study of blood T cells in healthy people across ages. Primers used in a second PCR of roughly 6 to 11 cycles were a sample-barcoded 5' primer and a J-beta primer mix. Each CDR3 protein is one row after TCRdb ran MiXCR on the 5' RACE reads. This sample has 1.5 million to 2 million distinct CDR3 sequences; about 39% occur once, and the top ten carry 23%. Source material: blood. The receptors originated from a human donor in good health.

The chain combines TRBV5-4 with TRBJ2-1; D is tentatively TRBD1 or TRBD2 (5 bases each). The CDR3 is 16 amino acids. The germline gives CDR1 SGHNT, CDR2 YYREEE (reference sequence). V gave up 1 base and J gave up 13 bases, with 24 bases separating them. The CDR3 nucleotides are TGTGCCAGCAGCTTGTTTCGAGGGGCGGTCCAAGAGACTCAGTTCTTC. Encoded protein: CASSLFRGAVQETQFF.

This clonotype turned up a few times. The rearrangement links TRBV4-2 to TRBJ1-5; unclear D gene. Trimming took 0 bases from V and 2 from J, leaving 5 bases between them. Germline V gives CDR1 LGHNA, CDR2 YNFKEQ. This CDR3 has 14 amino acids. The CDR3 DNA follows: TGTGCCAGCAGCCAAGATCAGGGCAATCAGCCCCAGCATTTT. It encodes CASSQDQGNQPQHF.

This rearrangement joins TRBV20-1 to TRBJ2-1, with 7 bases that match TRBD1. The CDR3 is 13 residues long. Trimming cost V 6 bases and J 13 bases; bases outside gene matches: 15. Germline lookup yields CDR1 DFQATT and CDR2 SNEGSKA (reference sequence). The CDR3 nucleotides read TGCAGTGCAACGCAAGGGGGCTTAGAGACCCAGTTCTTC. Amino acid sequence: CSATQGGLETQFF.

The chain has TRBV7-9 and TRBJ1-1; D call uncertain. Between the trimmed V and J ends, which lost 1 base and 6 bases, there was a span of 12 bases. The CDR3 runs to 14 residues. CDR1 and CDR2 from the germline V gene are SEHNR and FQNEAQ (reference sequence). The CDR3 sequence is CASSLGGSPPEAFF. CDR3 in DNA: TGTGCCAGCAGCTTAGGCGGCAGCCCACCTGAAGCTTTCTTT.

This clonotype was seen a few times. The genes are TRBV20-1 and TRBJ2-3; D call uncertain. Looked up from germline, CDR1 is DFQATT and CDR2 is SNEGSKA (reference sequence). V was trimmed by 3 bases and J by 2 bases, leaving 12 bases between them. The CDR3 is made up of 14 amino acids. The CDR3 DNA reads TGCAGTGCTAGTTATAGCCTTTCCACAGATACGCAGTATTTT. It yields the protein CSASYSLSTDTQYF.